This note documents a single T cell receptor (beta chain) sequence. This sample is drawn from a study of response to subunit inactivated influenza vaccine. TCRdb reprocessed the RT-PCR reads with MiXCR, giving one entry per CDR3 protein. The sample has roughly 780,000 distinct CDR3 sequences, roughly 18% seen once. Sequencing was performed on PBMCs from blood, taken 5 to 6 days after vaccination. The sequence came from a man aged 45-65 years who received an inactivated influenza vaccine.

CDR3 sequence (DNA): TGCGCCAGCAGCTATACCGGACAGTCCTACGAGCAGTACTTC. This sequence encodes CASSYTGQSYEQYF. The gene calls are TRBV5-1 and TRBJ2-7, with D possibly matching TRBD1 (6 bases). Germline lookup yields CDR1 SGHRS and CDR2 YFSETQ. This CDR3 contains 14 residues. With 3 bases removed from V and 1 base from J, the gap between germline ends came to 11 bases.